Each of the 16 T cell receptor beta chains below was sequenced from the same sample in a study of technical replicates of blood from a handful of donors. Profiling relied on immunoSEQ multiplex PCR, and the TCRdb table lists in-frame clones only, not all of them. In the table there are 80,000 to 95,000 clones, roughly 94% of which are singletons. Sequencing was done on a sample of T cells isolated from PBMCs. The source is a human donor in good health.

The chain employs TRBV9 and TRBJ1-2; 8 bases match TRBD1. Germline V gives CDR1 SGDLS, CDR2 YYNGEE. J gave up 4 bases and V 4 bases, and 15 bases lay outside the gene matches. The CDR3 contains 17 residues. The CDR3 sequence is CASSPWDRSIGSYGYTF. CDR3 coding DNA: TGTGCCAGCAGCCCGTGGGACAGGTCTATAGGTAGCTATGGCTACACCTTC.

The sample holds one count of this clone. This chain connects TRBV5-6 to TRBJ2-5, with D possibly TRBD2 on 6 matching bases. Trimming removed 6 bases at V and 2 bases at J, with 17 bases between. CDR1 SGHDT and CDR2 YYEEEE come from the germline V gene. The CDR3 totals 15 residues. The DNA of the CDR3 is TGTGCCAGCACCGATTACGGGGGAGCACAAGAGACCCAGTACTTC. Translated, it gives CASTDYGGAQETQYF.

This sequence joins TRBV7-9 and TRBJ2-3; 16 bases fit TRBD2. Germline lookup yields CDR1 SEHNR and CDR2 FQNEAQ (reference sequence). J gave up 0 bases and V 4 bases, and 7 bases lay outside the gene matches. This CDR3 is built from 19 residues. The CDR3: CASSSKGTSGGASTDTQYF. CDR3 DNA: TGTGCCAGCAGCTCAAAAGGGACTAGCGGGGGGGCTAGCACAGATACGCAGTATTTT.

This clone was recorded only once. CDR3 sequence reads: CASSLFLALPETQYF. CDR3 sequence (DNA): TGCGCCAGCAGTCTGTTCCTAGCGCTTCCAGAGACCCAGTACTTC. The V and J genes are TRBV10-2 and TRBJ2-5, with D possibly TRBD2 on 6 matching bases. The CDR3 length is 15 residues. Looked up from germline, CDR1 is WSHSY and CDR2 is SAAADI. V dropped 5 bases and J dropped 4 bases, with 17 bases sitting between them.

The rearrangement links TRBV6-1 to TRBJ2-2, with D maybe TRBD1 (5 bases). This CDR3 spans 15 amino acids. V lost 9 bases and J lost 0, with 14 bases in between. Per germline, CDR1 MNHNS and CDR2 SASEGT. CDR3 bases: TGTGCCAGTGGACAAAAAAACGCGAACACCGGGGAGCTGTTTTTT. It encodes CASGQKNANTGELFF.

The chain is built from TRBV19 and TRBJ2-7, with TRBD2 identical over 15 bases. The CDR3 totals 17 residues. Trimming cost V 5 bases and J 0 bases; bases outside gene matches: 5. CDR1 and CDR2 from the germline V gene are LNHDA and SQIVND (reference sequence). CDR3 amino acids: CASSLGLAGGRSYEQYF. Here the CDR3 DNA reads TGTGCCAGTAGTTTGGGACTAGCGGGAGGACGCTCCTACGAGCAGTACTTC. The whole variable domain, remainder taken from reference TRBV19 and TRBJ2-7, is DGGITQSPKYLFRKEGQNVTLSCEQNLNHDAMYWYRQDPGQGLRLIYYSQIVNDFQKGDIAEGYSVSREKKESFPLTVTSAQKNPTAFYLCASSLGLAGGRSYEQYFGPGTRLTVT.

This chain uses TRBV5-1 with TRBJ1-2; D gene uncertain. The germline V gene encodes CDR1 SGHRS and CDR2 YFSETQ. Deletions cut 3 bases from V and 5 bases from J, with 11 bases between. The CDR3 is made up of 13 amino acids. The CDR3 bases are TGCGCCAGCAGCTCCCAGGCGTCTTATGGCTACACCTTC. It translates to CASSSQASYGYTF.

The chain links TRBV6-5 to TRBJ1-1; D is uncertain. The CDR3 extends over 14 amino acids. Trimming left V 1 base short and J 3 bases short, with 9 bases between. Germline V gives CDR1 MNHEY, CDR2 SVGAGI. The DNA of the CDR3 is TGTGCCAGCAGTTACTTCGGGGAGCACACTGAAGCTTTCTTT. Protein sequence: CASSYFGEHTEAFF.

The CDR3 region is CASSPGQANYGYTF. The CDR3 DNA reads TGTGCCAGCAGCCCGGGACAGGCCAACTATGGCTACACCTTC. The V call is TRBV2, the J call TRBJ1-2; 8 bases map to TRBD1. The ends lost 6 bases at V and 2 bases at J; junction bases unmatched: 5. CDR1 and CDR2 (germline): SNHLY, FYNNEI. The CDR3 sequence is 14 residues long.

With regard to this clone: Germline is not matched at one junction end, which may reflect a read error. The genes are TRBV12-5 and TRBJ1-2; D might be TRBD1 (6 bases). In germline, CDR1 is LGHNT, CDR2 FRNRAP. The CDR3 loop spans 16 amino acids. The DNA for the CDR3 is TGTGCTAGTGGTTTGATAACACCAGGGGCTAAGTATGGCTACACCTTC. Amino acids: CASGLITPGAKYGYTF.

The chain employs TRBV10-3 and TRBJ2-7; TRBD2 matches 9 bases. The V gene end was trimmed by 5 bases and the J gene end by 5 bases; junction bases not matched to a gene: 7. The CDR3 totals 14 residues. The germline gives CDR1 ENHRY, CDR2 SYGVKD. The CDR3 region is CAISFAGGPNEQYF. The DNA of the CDR3 is TGTGCCATCAGTTTCGCGGGAGGGCCCAACGAGCAGTACTTC.

CDR3 sequence reads: CASSLAPAGGSDTQYF. CDR3 in DNA: TGTGCCAGCAGCTTAGCGCCGGCGGGAGGGTCGGATACGCAGTATTTT. The chain recombines TRBV7-9 with TRBJ2-3; 9 bases map to TRBD2. From germline, CDR1 is SEHNR and CDR2 FQNEAQ (reference sequence). This CDR3 has 16 residues. V was pared by 0 bases and J by 6 bases, with 7 bases of the junction left unmatched.

The V and J genes are TRBV7-3 and TRBJ2-5; 9 positions agree with TRBD1. CDR1 SGHTA and CDR2 FQGTGA come from the germline V gene. CDR3 size: 13 residues. Unmatched junction bases numbered 2, after V lost 2 bases and J lost 7 bases. CDR3 in amino acids: CASSLGTGRTQYF. The CDR3 DNA is TGTGCCAGCAGCTTAGGGACAGGGAGGACCCAGTACTTC.

This chain joins TRBV29-1 and TRBJ1-1; TRBD1 matches 7 bases. The CDR3 consists of 12 residues. Germline V gene lookup returns CDR1 SQVTM and CDR2 ANQGSEA. V shed 7 bases, J shed 3 bases, and the junction held 5 bases outside the gene matches. This CDR3 reads CSADREDTEAFF. CDR3 DNA: TGCAGCGCAGACAGGGAGGACACTGAAGCTTTCTTT.

The chain employs TRBV6-1 and TRBJ1-1, with D possibly matching TRBD1 (5 bases). Germline V lookup: CDR1 MNHNS, CDR2 SASEGT. Trimming removed 5 bases from V and 9 bases from J, with 19 bases in between. CDR3 size: 14 residues. The CDR3 loop reads CASSSIGALYKAFF. CDR3 DNA: TGTGCCAGCAGTTCTATTGGGGCCCTATATAAAGCTTTCTTT.

This clone was seen a single time. The chain carries TRBV29-1 and TRBJ2-1; tentatively, D is TRBD2 (5 bases). The CDR3 runs to 14 residues. Germline V CDR1 and CDR2: SQVTM, ANQGSEA. The germline V and J ends were trimmed by 2 bases and 4 bases, with 12 bases remaining between them. CDR3 DNA sequence: TGCAGCGTTGAAATCCCTAGCTTATACAATGAGCAGTTCTTC. Protein sequence: CSVEIPSLYNEQFF.